One sample yielded the 20 T cell receptor beta chains listed below, sequenced in a study of cytomegalovirus exposure and HLA in healthy donors. The PCR had 60 Vbeta and 13 Jbeta primers. The assay was immunoSEQ multiplex PCR, and TCRdb's table has in-frame clones only and misses some. The table lists roughly 100,000 clones, over 75% of them singletons, with 3% to 4% in the top ten. The sequenced sample consisted of PBMCs. These receptor sequences come from a man in his 60s in good health and CMV-seronegative.

This chain links TRBV7-3 with TRBJ1-1, with 8 bases that match TRBD1. V lost 1 base to trimming and J lost 6 bases; unmatched junction nucleotides: 7. The germline V gene has CDR1 SGHTA and CDR2 FQGTGA. This CDR3 is built from 15 residues. The CDR3 DNA reads TGTGCCAGCAGCTTAAGACCGCAGGGGGCTTCTGAAGCTTTCTTT. Translating it yields CASSLRPQGASEAFF.

V gene TRBV11-1 combines with J gene TRBJ2-7, with 10 nucleotides matching TRBD2. V lost 0 bases and J lost 2; bases outside the gene matches: 4. The CDR3 loop spans 16 amino acids. In germline, CDR1 is SGHAT, CDR2 FQDESV (reference sequence). The CDR3 DNA follows: TGTGCCAGCAGCTTAGCGCTAGCGGGGGATACCTACGAGCAGTACTTC. Its translation: CASSLALAGDTYEQYF.

The gene calls are TRBV9 and TRBJ2-3, with D perhaps matching TRBD2 (7 bases). V lost 4 bases, J lost 10 bases, and 25 bases lay in between. Germline V gives CDR1 SGDLS, CDR2 YYNGEE. The CDR3 runs 16 residues. This CDR3 is CASSPSGRGQGIAQYF. As DNA, the CDR3 is TGTGCCAGCAGCCCGAGTGGGCGGGGGCAGGGGATCGCGCAGTATTTT.

This CDR3 reads CASSLIGAGIQYF. The CDR3 DNA sequence: TGTGCCAGCAGCTTAATCGGGGCGGGAATTCAGTACTTC. The rearrangement links TRBV7-3 to TRBJ2-4; D possibly corresponds to TRBD2 (6 bases). Deletions cut 1 base from V and 10 bases from J, with 11 bases between. The V gene's germline CDR1 is SGHTA and CDR2 FQGTGA. CDR3 length equals 13 residues.

The chain couples TRBV12-5 to TRBJ1-2, with D possibly matching TRBD1 (5 bases). The CDR3 loop spans 14 amino acids. Germline V gene sequence: CDR1 LGHNT, CDR2 FRNRAP. Trimming took off 4 bases at V and 6 bases at J, with 15 bases between the two ends. The CDR3 nucleotides read TGTGCTAGTGGTTCCATCAGGGTAGGGGATGGCTACACCTTC. Encoded protein: CASGSIRVGDGYTF.

V usage is TRBV11-2 and J usage is TRBJ2-2; 8 bases agree with TRBD2. This CDR3 is built from 17 residues. From germline, CDR1 is SGHAT and CDR2 FQNNGV. V shed 5 bases, J shed 4 bases, and the junction held 12 bases outside the gene matches. The CDR3 loop is CASSRLGAGDGTGELFF. CDR3 sequence (DNA): TGTGCCAGCAGCCGGCTCGGAGCGGGGGATGGCACCGGGGAGCTGTTTTTT.

The chain joins TRBV6-5 to TRBJ2-3; TRBD1 agrees at 7 bases. The CDR3 contains 15 residues. Germline CDR1 reads MNHEY; CDR2 reads SVGAGI. Trimming took 5 bases from V and 0 from J; bases not matched to a gene: 5. CDR3 in DNA: TGTGCCAGCAGTACACAGGGGTTAAGCACAGATACGCAGTATTTT. Translating gives CASSTQGLSTDTQYF.

The chain combines TRBV11-2 with TRBJ2-6, with TRBD1 identical over 7 bases. The CDR3 totals 17 residues. The trim removed 2 bases at V and 0 bases at J, leaving 4 bases unmatched. Germline CDR1 reads SGHAT; CDR2 reads FQNNGV. The DNA for the CDR3 is TGTGCCAGCAGCTTAACACCAGGGGGCTCTGGGGCCAACGTCCTGACTTTC. This sequence encodes CASSLTPGGSGANVLTF.

The rearrangement joins TRBV5-4 to TRBJ2-7; the match to TRBD2 covers 9 bases. CDR1 is SGHNT, CDR2 YYREEE, per germline (reference sequence). This CDR3 is built from 17 residues. V lost 4 bases, J lost 3 bases, and 14 bases stayed unmatched. The CDR3 sequence is CASSPGPGRGGGYEQYF. CDR3 sequence (DNA): TGTGCCAGCAGCCCGGGGCCCGGGCGGGGGGGCGGCTACGAGCAGTACTTC.

The table lists this clone with a few counts. V and J are TRBV29-1 and TRBJ2-3; 7 nucleotides align to TRBD1. The CDR3 consists of 12 residues. Trimming cost V 6 bases and J 2 bases; bases outside gene matches: 2. Germline CDR1 and CDR2: SQVTM and ANQGSEA. The CDR3 sequence is CSVGTDTDTQYF. The DNA of the CDR3 is TGCAGCGTCGGGACAGACACAGATACGCAGTATTTT.

The chain is built from TRBV7-2 and TRBJ2-7; D perhaps matches TRBD2 (6 bases). Per the germline V gene, CDR1 is SGHTA and CDR2 is FQGNSA. V lost 3 bases and J 4 bases, leaving 16 bases between the germline ends. The CDR3 is made up of 15 amino acids. The CDR3 DNA is TGTGCCAGCAGCTTGGACGGGACTCCTAGTTACGAGCAGTACTTC. Its protein is CASSLDGTPSYEQYF. Looking up the rest from reference TRBV7-2 and TRBJ2-7 gives the full variable domain: GAGVSQSPSNKVTEKGKDVELRCDPISGHTALYWYRQSLGQGLEFLIYFQGNSAPDKSGLPSDRFSAERTGGSVSTLTIQRTQQEDSAVYLCASSLDGTPSYEQYFGPGTRLTVT.

The V call is TRBV11-2, the J call TRBJ2-5, with 7 positions matching TRBD2. CDR1 is SGHAT and CDR2 is FQNNGV in the germline V gene. CDR3 length equals 14 residues. With V trimmed by 5 bases and J by 0 bases, 3 bases remained unmatched. The CDR3 sequence: CASSRGGYQETQYF. CDR3 sequence (DNA): TGTGCCAGCAGCCGCGGGGGTTACCAAGAGACCCAGTACTTC.

The chain couples TRBV29-1 to TRBJ2-1; TRBD1 matches at 7 bases. The J segment lost 7 bases and the V segment lost 1 base, leaving 4 bases of the junction unmatched. Germline CDR1 reads SQVTM; CDR2 reads ANQGSEA. The CDR3 consists of 13 residues. CDR3 DNA: TGCAGCGTTGAAGGACAGGGTGGGAATGAGCAGTTCTTC. It translates to CSVEGQGGNEQFF.

The chain couples TRBV2 to TRBJ1-2; the match to TRBD1 covers 11 bases. The trim removed 5 bases at V and 5 bases at J, leaving 4 bases unmatched. Germline V gene sequence: CDR1 SNHLY, CDR2 FYNNEI. The CDR3 contains 14 residues. Here the CDR3 DNA reads TGTGCCAGCAGTCCGGACAGGGGGCCTTATGGCTACACCTTC. As protein: CASSPDRGPYGYTF.

V usage is TRBV7-2 and J usage is TRBJ2-1; 11 positions match TRBD2. V shed 3 bases, J shed 9 bases, and the junction held 7 bases outside the gene matches. CDR1 and CDR2 (germline): SGHTA, FQGNSA. CDR3 length equals 15 residues. The CDR3 loop reads CASSFSGGESPEQFF. CDR3 bases: TGTGCCAGCAGCTTTAGCGGGGGGGAGTCTCCTGAGCAGTTCTTC.

The chain employs TRBV7-2 and TRBJ1-1; D perhaps matches TRBD1 (6 bases). Looked up from germline, CDR1 is SGHTA and CDR2 is FQGNSA. The V and J ends lost 5 bases and 5 bases respectively, with 15 bases between them. The length of the CDR3 is 14 residues. CDR3 protein: CASSILRGRTEAFF. The CDR3 DNA follows: TGTGCCAGCAGCATACTCAGGGGCAGAACTGAAGCTTTCTTT.

V is TRBV27 and J is TRBJ2-1; 9 bases map to TRBD1. The CDR3 length is 15 residues. The V gene end was trimmed by 5 bases and the J gene end by 2 bases; junction bases not matched to a gene: 4. In germline, CDR1 is MNHEY, CDR2 SMNVEV (reference sequence). CDR3 DNA sequence: TGTGCCAGCAGTAGGGACAGGGTCACCTACAATGAGCAGTTCTTC. Protein: CASSRDRVTYNEQFF.

V gene TRBV28 combines with J gene TRBJ2-1, with D perhaps matching TRBD1 (6 bases). V gave up 2 bases and J gave up 3 bases, with 8 bases separating them. Germline CDR1 is MDHEN and CDR2 is SYDVKM. The CDR3 sequence is 14 residues long. CDR3 region: CASSLQQGYNEQFF. The CDR3 DNA sequence: TGTGCCAGCAGTTTACAACAGGGCTACAATGAGCAGTTCTTC.

This rearrangement joins TRBV6-5 to TRBJ2-1; 7 bases fit TRBD2. Germline trimming cut 0 bases from V and 7 bases from J; bases unmatched to any gene: 9. Germline values: CDR1 MNHEY, CDR2 SVGAGI. The CDR3 covers 16 residues. The CDR3 region has the DNA TGTGCCAGCAGTTACTCGAAGAGACGGCGGGGGAATGAGCAGTTCTTC. This codes for CASSYSKRRRGNEQFF.

The chain combines TRBV5-1 with TRBJ1-1; 9 bases are a match to TRBD1. V lost 4 bases, J lost 6 bases, and 13 bases stayed unmatched. The CDR3 extends over 16 amino acids. CDR1 and CDR2 (germline): SGHRS, YFSETQ. The CDR3 loop reads CASSGLGDREGSEAFF. CDR3 nucleotide sequence: TGCGCCAGCAGCGGACTGGGGGACAGGGAAGGGTCTGAAGCTTTCTTT.